The TCR beta chain described here comes from a study of T cell responses to AZD1222 COVID-19 vaccine. General study findings and limits: Donors were mostly white British, more females; clonal diversity possibly underestimated.

In the case of this clone: Its matching antigen is unknown.

This CDR3 is 12 amino acids long. Looked up from germline, CDR1 is MGHRA and CDR2 is YSYEKL. Trimming removed 4 bases at V and 4 bases at J, with 7 bases between. Profiling relied on immunoSEQ multiplex PCR, and the TCRdb table lists in-frame clones only, not all of them. Of 130,000 or so clones in the sample, over 75% were seen once. This clonotype was sampled from an adult in good health. The V call is TRBV4-1, the J call TRBJ1-2; D is unresolved. Source: peripheral blood, taken on day 0 of AZD1222 vaccination. The CDR3 loop is CASSPDGYGYTF. For the CDR3, the DNA is TGCGCCAGCAGCCCGGACGGCTATGGCTACACCTTC.